This TCR beta chain was sequenced in a study of blood T cell repertoires in COVID-19. For the study at large: Whether acute or convalescent, the COVID-19 samples came from the United States, Italy and Spain. T cells, B-cell-depleted T cells, or PBMCs provided the cDNA or gDNA that served as material.

Authors' processing steps: Nucleated cell counts were estimated from reference gene primer amplification. The data were produced by immunoSEQ multiplex PCR, yet TCRdb's version contains in-frame clones alone and is incomplete. That table furnishes V, J and clone size, whereas the DNA furnished D and trimming. The repertoire includes 95,000 to 150,000 clones, 82% of them detected once, and about 4.2% sits in the top ten. This receptor was identified in a woman in her 70s with acute or convalescent COVID-19. Material: peripheral blood.

The CDR3, as DNA: TGTGCCATCAGGGACAGGGTAGGGACTGAAGCTTTCTTT. This sequence encodes CAIRDRVGTEAFF. The genes are TRBV10-3 and TRBJ1-1, with 8 bases aligning to TRBD1. This CDR3 comprises 13 residues. The J segment lost 5 bases and the V segment lost 6 bases, leaving 5 bases of the junction unmatched. Germline V gives CDR1 ENHRY, CDR2 SYGVKD.